The clone carrying this T cell receptor beta chain was counted a few times. These data come from a study of blood T cells in healthy people across ages. It was with a sample-barcoded 5' primer and a J-beta primer mix that a second PCR of roughly 6 to 11 cycles was run. TCRdb re-called the 5' RACE reads with MiXCR, one entry per CDR3 protein. Of fewer than 800,000 distinct CDR3 sequences listed, 45% to 50% are singletons. The TCR originated in an older woman in good health. Sample: blood.

The CDR3 DNA follows: TGCGCCAGCAGCTTGGAGGCACTTGAGCAGTTCTTC. This codes for CASSLEALEQFF. The chain recombines TRBV5-1 with TRBJ2-1; D is unresolved. The germline V gene encodes CDR1 SGHRS and CDR2 YFSETQ. Between the trimmed V and J ends, which lost 0 bases and 9 bases, there was a span of 7 bases. CDR3 length equals 12 residues.